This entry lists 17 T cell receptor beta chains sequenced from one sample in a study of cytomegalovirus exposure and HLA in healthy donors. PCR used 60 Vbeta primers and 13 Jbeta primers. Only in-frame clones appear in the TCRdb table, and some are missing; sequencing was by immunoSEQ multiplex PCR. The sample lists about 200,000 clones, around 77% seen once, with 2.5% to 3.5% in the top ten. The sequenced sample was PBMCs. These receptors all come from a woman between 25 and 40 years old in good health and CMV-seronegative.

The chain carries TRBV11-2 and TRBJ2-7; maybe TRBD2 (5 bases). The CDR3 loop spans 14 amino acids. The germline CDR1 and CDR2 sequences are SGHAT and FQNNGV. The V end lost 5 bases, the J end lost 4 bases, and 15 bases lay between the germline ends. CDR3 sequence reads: CASSQGTGSYEQYF. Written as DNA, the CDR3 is TGTGCCAGCAGCCAAGGCACGGGGAGTTACGAGCAGTACTTC.

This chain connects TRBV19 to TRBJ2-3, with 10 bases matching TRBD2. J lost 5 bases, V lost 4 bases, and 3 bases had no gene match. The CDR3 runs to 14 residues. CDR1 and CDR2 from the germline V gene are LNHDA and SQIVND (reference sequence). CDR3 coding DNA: TGTGCCAGTAGTACAAGGACTAGCGGAGATACGCAGTATTTT. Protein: CASSTRTSGDTQYF.

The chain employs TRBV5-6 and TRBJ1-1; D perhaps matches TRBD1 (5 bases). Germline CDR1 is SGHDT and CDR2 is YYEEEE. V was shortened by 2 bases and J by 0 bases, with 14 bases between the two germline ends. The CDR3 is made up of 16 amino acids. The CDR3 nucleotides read TGTGCCAGCAGCTTACGGGGTGGGGGGATGAACACTGAAGCTTTCTTT. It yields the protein CASSLRGGGMNTEAFF.

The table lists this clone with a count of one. The CDR3 nucleotides are TGTGCCAGCAGCTTAGATTTCAGGGCTGGCTACGAGCAGTACTTC. Protein: CASSLDFRAGYEQYF. The V call is TRBV11-2, the J call TRBJ2-7; possible D gene TRBD1, 5 bases. V was pared by 0 bases and J by 3 bases, with 12 bases between. The CDR3 length is 15 residues. Germline V gene sequence: CDR1 SGHAT, CDR2 FQNNGV.

In DNA form, the CDR3 reads TGTGCCAGCAGTGAGCAGGGCCTAAATCAGCCCCAGCATTTT. Its protein product is CASSEQGLNQPQHF. V usage is TRBV2 and J usage is TRBJ1-5, with D tentatively TRBD1 (5 bases). Germline CDR1 and CDR2: SNHLY and FYNNEI. Trimming took off 3 bases at V and 4 bases at J, with 10 bases between the two ends. The CDR3 runs to 14 residues. The variable domain in full, with the rest retrieved from reference TRBV2 and TRBJ1-5, is EPEVTQTPSHQVTQMGQEVILRCVPISNHLYFYWYRQILGQKVEFLVSFYNNEISEKSEIFDDQFSVERPDGSNFTLKIRSTKLEDSAMYFCASSEQGLNQPQHFGDGTRLSIL.

This chain's CDR3 is CASSQEGPTPGGPTHEQFF. The CDR3 DNA is TGTGCCAGCAGCCAAGAGGGCCCCACCCCCGGGGGGCCCACTCATGAGCAGTTCTTC. This sequence joins TRBV4-2 and TRBJ2-1; D possibly corresponds to TRBD2 (7 bases). V lost 0 bases to trimming and J lost 8 bases, with 26 bases between them. The CDR3 runs to 19 residues. The germline CDR1 and CDR2 sequences are LGHNA and YNFKEQ.

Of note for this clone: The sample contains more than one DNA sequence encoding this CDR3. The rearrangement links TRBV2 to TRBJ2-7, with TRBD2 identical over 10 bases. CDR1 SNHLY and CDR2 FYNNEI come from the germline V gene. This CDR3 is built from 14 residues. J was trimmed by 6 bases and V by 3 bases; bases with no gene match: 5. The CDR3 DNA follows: TGTGCCAGCAGTGAGGCTAGCGGGAGCGGCGAGCAGTACTTC. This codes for CASSEASGSGEQYF.

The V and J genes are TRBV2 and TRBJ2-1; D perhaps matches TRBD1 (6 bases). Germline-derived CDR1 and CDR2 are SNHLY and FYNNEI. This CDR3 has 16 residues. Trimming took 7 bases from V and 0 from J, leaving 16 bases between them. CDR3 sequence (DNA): TGTGCCAGCACTTTACAGGGCCCGAGCTCCTACAATGAGCAGTTCTTC. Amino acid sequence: CASTLQGPSSYNEQFF.

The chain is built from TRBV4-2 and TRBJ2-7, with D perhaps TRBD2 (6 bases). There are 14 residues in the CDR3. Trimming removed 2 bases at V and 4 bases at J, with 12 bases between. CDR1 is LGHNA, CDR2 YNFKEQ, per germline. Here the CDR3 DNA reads TGTGCCAGCAGCCAAATACCAGGGAGGTACGAGCAGTACTTC. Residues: CASSQIPGRYEQYF.

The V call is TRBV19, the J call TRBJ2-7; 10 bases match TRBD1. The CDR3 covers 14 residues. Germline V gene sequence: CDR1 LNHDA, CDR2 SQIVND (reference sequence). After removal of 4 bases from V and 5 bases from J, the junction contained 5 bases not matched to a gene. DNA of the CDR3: TGTGCCAGTAGTAGCGACAGGGGGCTCCACGAGCAGTACTTC. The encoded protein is CASSSDRGLHEQYF.

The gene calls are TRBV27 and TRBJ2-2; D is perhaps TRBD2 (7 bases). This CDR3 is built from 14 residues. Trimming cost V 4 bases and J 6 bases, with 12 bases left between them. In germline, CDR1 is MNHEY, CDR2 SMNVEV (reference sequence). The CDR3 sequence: CASSWTAGSGELFF. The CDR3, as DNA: TGTGCCAGCAGTTGGACAGCGGGGTCCGGGGAGCTGTTTTTT.

The CDR3 loop is CASSLSSTGLNEQYF. The DNA for the CDR3 is TGTGCCAGCAGTTTAAGTTCGACAGGGCTGAACGAGCAGTACTTC. This sequence joins TRBV27 and TRBJ2-7; 7 positions match TRBD1. CDR1 MNHEY and CDR2 SMNVEV come from the germline V gene (reference sequence). CDR3 length: 15 residues. V trimming: 2 bases; J trimming: 5 bases; junction bases outside the gene matches: 9.

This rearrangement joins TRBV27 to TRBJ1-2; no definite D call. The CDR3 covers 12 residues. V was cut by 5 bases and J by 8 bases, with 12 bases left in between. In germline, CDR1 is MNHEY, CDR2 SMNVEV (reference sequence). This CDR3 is CASSPPGEGYTF. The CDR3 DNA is TGTGCCAGCAGTCCTCCCGGGGAAGGCTACACCTTC.

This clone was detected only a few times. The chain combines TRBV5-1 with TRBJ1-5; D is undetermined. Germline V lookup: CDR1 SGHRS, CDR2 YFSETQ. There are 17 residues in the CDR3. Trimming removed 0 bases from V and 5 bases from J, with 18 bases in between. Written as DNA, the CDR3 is TGCGCCAGCAGCTTGGGCCCGACCCGTGGGAGAGATCAGCCCCAGCATTTT. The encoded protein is CASSLGPTRGRDQPQHF.

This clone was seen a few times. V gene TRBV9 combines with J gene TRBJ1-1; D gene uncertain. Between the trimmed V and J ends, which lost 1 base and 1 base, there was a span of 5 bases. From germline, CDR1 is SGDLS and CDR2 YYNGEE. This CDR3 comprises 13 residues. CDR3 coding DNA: TGTGCCAGCAGCGTATCTAGGAACACTGAAGCTTTCTTT. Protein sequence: CASSVSRNTEAFF.

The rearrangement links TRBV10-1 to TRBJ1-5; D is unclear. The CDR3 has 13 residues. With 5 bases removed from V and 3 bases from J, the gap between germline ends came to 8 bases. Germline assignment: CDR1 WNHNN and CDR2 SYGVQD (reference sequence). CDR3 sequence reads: CASSRGPNQPQHF. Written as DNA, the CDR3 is TGCGCCAGCAGTCGTGGCCCCAATCAGCCCCAGCATTTT.

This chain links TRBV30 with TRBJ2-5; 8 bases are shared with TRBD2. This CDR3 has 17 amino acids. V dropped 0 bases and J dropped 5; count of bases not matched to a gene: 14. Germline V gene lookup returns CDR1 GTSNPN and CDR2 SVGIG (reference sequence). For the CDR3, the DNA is TGTGCCTGGAGTGTGGTAGCGGGGCGCCCTACCGTCGAGACCCAGTACTTC. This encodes CAWSVVAGRPTVETQYF.